This T cell receptor beta chain was recovered during a study of T cell changes during pregnancy in multiple sclerosis. Measured with immunoSEQ multiplex PCR; TCRdb has only the in-frame clones, and not every one. The table includes 100,000 or so clones, 85% to 95% detected once. V was trimmed by 6 bases and J by 3 bases, leaving 20 bases between them. CDR3 length: 16 amino acids. Germline CDR1 and CDR2: MNHNY and SVGAGI (reference sequence). The source of this sequence is a female donor with multiple sclerosis, enrolled in a pregnancy study. The material was peripheral blood, obtained in the second trimester of pregnancy. V and J are TRBV6-6 and TRBJ1-2; D remains ambiguous. The CDR3 sequence: CASSARMGDAYYGYTF. The DNA of the CDR3 is TGTGCCAGCAGCGCACGAATGGGAGACGCATACTATGGCTACACCTTC.